This T cell receptor beta chain derives from a study of spatial heterogeneity in lung cancer. Study in general: The study consistently detected more beta-chain than alpha-chain sequences. Findings and caveats of the study: TCRs found ubiquitously expanded in tumor appeared in blood more at resection than at follow-up.

This clonotype has only a few counts. Its specificity is unknown. TCR cDNA molecules each carried a unique molecular identifier. A single record per CDR3 protein comes from TCRdb applying MiXCR to the 5' RACE reads. Of roughly 91,000 distinct CDR3 sequences in the sample, approximately 18% are singletons; the top ten hold roughly 5.6%. Indicated time point: sample taken at primary tumor resection. The sequenced material consisted of unsorted whole RNA from tumor, nontumor lung or frozen PBMC. V shed 6 bases and J shed 8 bases, with 11 bases lying between them. The CDR3 covers 13 residues. Germline V lookup: CDR1 MNHEY, CDR2 SVGEGT.

The TCR comes from a male donor with early-stage non-small cell lung cancer. The rearrangement joins TRBV6-2 or TRBV6-3 to TRBJ1-6, with D unclear. The sample was PBMCs, taken at surgery. For the CDR3, the DNA is TGTGCCAGCAGCCCTAGCCTGGATTCACCCCTCCACTTT. This gives the protein CASSPSLDSPLHF.